Each of the 31 T cell receptor beta chains below was sequenced from the same sample in a study of CD8+ T cells in alopecia areata. In each case, RNA was isolated and then reverse transcribed into cDNA as the sequencing template. The repertoire was sequenced with immunoSEQ multiplex PCR; TCRdb's copy has only in-frame clones and lacks some. Here the sample spans about 220,000 clones, less than 75% being singletons. The treatment is: oral pan-JAK inhibitor, 5-10 mg twice daily. The sequenced sample was CD4+ T cells sorted from blood, obtained at week 4, from a patient treated with tofacitinib. Receptors were obtained from a human donor with alopecia areata.

The chain uses TRBV25-1 and TRBJ1-6; 9 positions match TRBD1. The V gene's germline CDR1 is MGHDK and CDR2 SYGVNS. The CDR3 contains 14 residues. J was trimmed by 5 bases and V by 6 bases; bases with no gene match: 2. CDR3 bases: TGTGCCAGCAGCGGACAGGGGAATAATTCACCCCTCCACTTT. Translated: CASSGQGNNSPLHF.

The chain joins TRBV6-6 to TRBJ2-5; D is undetermined. There are 13 residues in the CDR3. Trimming cost V 4 bases and J 5 bases, with 11 bases left between them. Germline CDR1 reads MNHNY; CDR2 reads SVGAGI (reference sequence). In DNA, the CDR3 is TGTGCCAGCAGTTTGAAGCGTAGGGAGACCCAGTACTTC. It translates to CASSLKRRETQYF.

The J gene is TRBJ2-1, the V gene TRBV15; possibly TRBD1 or TRBD2 for D (5 bases each). This CDR3 contains 12 residues. CDR1 and CDR2 (germline): LNHNV, YYDKDF (reference sequence). The V gene lost 1 base and the J gene lost 9 bases, with 7 bases spanning the gap. CDR3 region: CATSRGGFEQFF. As DNA, the CDR3 is TGTGCCACCAGCAGAGGGGGGTTTGAGCAGTTCTTC. The whole variable domain, remainder taken from reference TRBV15 and TRBJ2-1, is DAMVIQNPRYQVTQFGKPVTLSCSQTLNHNVMYWYQQKSSQAPKLLFHYYDKDFNNEADTPDNFQSRRPNTSFCFLDIRSPGLGDTAMYLCATSRGGFEQFFGPGTRLTVL.

The V gene is TRBV2, the J gene TRBJ1-3; the D is unclear. The CDR3 loop spans 14 amino acids. Trimming cost V 4 bases and J 0 bases, with 7 bases left between them. CDR1 is SNHLY, CDR2 FYNNEI, per germline. The DNA for the CDR3 is TGTGCCAGCAGTGTAACACTCTCTGGAAACACCATATATTTT. It translates to CASSVTLSGNTIYF.

The rearrangement uses TRBV19 and TRBJ2-6; TRBD1 agrees at 9 bases. Per germline, CDR1 LNHDA and CDR2 SQIVND (reference sequence). The CDR3 sequence is 18 residues long. The V gene end was trimmed by 3 bases and the J gene end by 0 bases; junction bases not matched to a gene: 6. The CDR3 DNA is TGTGCCAGTAGTATTCCGGGACAGGGATCCTCTGGGGCCAACGTCCTGACTTTC. It encodes CASSIPGQGSSGANVLTF.

The chain links TRBV25-1 to TRBJ1-1, with D perhaps TRBD1 (5 bases). V shed 1 base and J shed 1 base, with 13 bases lying between them. CDR3 length equals 16 residues. Looked up from germline, CDR1 is MGHDK and CDR2 is SYGVNS. In DNA, the CDR3 is TGTGCCAGCAGTGAATCCGCTATCAGGGAGAACACTGAAGCTTTCTTT. It encodes CASSESAIRENTEAFF.

This clone was seen once. This chain joins TRBV7-9 and TRBJ2-6, with D maybe TRBD2 (6 bases). Germline lookup yields CDR1 SEHNR and CDR2 FQNEAQ (reference sequence). The CDR3 consists of 19 residues. Between the trimmed V and J ends, which lost 6 bases and 0 bases, there was a span of 21 bases. The CDR3 protein is CASSPLKSGGLSGANVLTF. Here the CDR3 DNA reads TGTGCCAGCAGTCCTCTCAAGTCCGGGGGACTCTCTGGGGCCAACGTCCTGACTTTC.

The chain joins TRBV27 to TRBJ1-2; D ambiguous. Trimming removed 2 bases at V and 0 bases at J, with 4 bases between. Germline CDR1 and CDR2: MNHEY and SMNVEV (reference sequence). The CDR3 has 13 amino acids. CDR3 sequence (DNA): TGTGCCAGCAGTTTAGATGCTAACTATGGCTACACCTTC. It specifies CASSLDANYGYTF.

This clone was seen only a few times. The V call is TRBV29-1, the J call TRBJ1-2; weak D call: TRBD1 (6 bases). Trimming stripped 4 bases from V and 4 bases from J, with 10 bases between. CDR1 is SQVTM, CDR2 ANQGSEA, per germline. The CDR3 spans 12 residues. The CDR3 DNA reads TGCAGCGTTGGGGGGGCTGGCTATGGCTACACCTTC. This sequence encodes CSVGGAGYGYTF. The full variable domain, in which reference TRBV29-1 and TRBJ1-2 provide the parts outside the CDR3, is SAVISQKPSRDICQRGTSLTIQCQVDSQVTMMFWYRQQPGQSLTLIATANQGSEATYESGFVIDKFPISRPNLTFSTLTVSNMSPEDSSIYLCSVGGAGYGYTFGSGTRLTVV.

The chain combines TRBV4-3 with TRBJ1-6, with D perhaps TRBD1 (5 bases). CDR1 is LGHNA, CDR2 YSLEER, per germline. The CDR3 is made up of 15 amino acids. Trimming cost V 1 base and J 9 bases, with 13 bases left between them. CDR3 coding DNA: TGCGCCAGCAGCCAAGCGGAGACAGTTACTTCACCCCTCCACTTT. Residues: CASSQAETVTSPLHF.

Written as DNA, the CDR3 is TGTGCCAGCAGTTACAGTGACCTCTCTGGGGCCAACGTCCTGACTTTC. Amino acid sequence: CASSYSDLSGANVLTF. The V and J genes are TRBV6-5 and TRBJ2-6; D gene uncertain. The CDR3 is 16 residues long. The germline gives CDR1 MNHEY, CDR2 SVGAGI. Trimming removed 2 bases at V and 0 bases at J, with 8 bases between.

This chain links TRBV10-3 with TRBJ2-6, with D possibly TRBD1 on 6 matching bases. CDR1 ENHRY and CDR2 SYGVKD come from the germline V gene. Trimming shortened V by 3 bases and J by 0 bases, and 12 bases separated the two germline ends. The CDR3 contains 17 residues. The CDR3 reads CAISDGGPHSGANVLTF. The CDR3 DNA reads TGTGCCATCAGTGATGGGGGCCCACACTCTGGGGCCAACGTCCTGACTTTC.

This clone was seen a handful of times. V is TRBV6-5 and J is TRBJ1-2, with D tentatively TRBD1 (6 bases). With 3 bases removed from V and 9 bases from J, the gap between germline ends came to 17 bases. The CDR3 length is 14 residues. From germline, CDR1 is MNHEY and CDR2 SVGAGI. The CDR3 region has the DNA TGTGCCAGCAGTTATAGGGACAAGAGTCCTAGCTACACCTTC. It yields the protein CASSYRDKSPSYTF.

This clone occurred once. This chain links TRBV15 with TRBJ2-1, with D possibly being TRBD2 (5 bases). The germline V gene has CDR1 LNHNV and CDR2 YYDKDF (reference sequence). Trimming cost V 1 base and J 9 bases, with 7 bases left between them. The CDR3 is 12 residues long. Here the CDR3 DNA reads TGTGCCACCAGCAGAGCTAGCCGTGAGCAGTTCTTC. Its protein product is CATSRASREQFF.

This rearrangement joins TRBV4-1 to TRBJ1-6; 7 bases map to TRBD1. The CDR3 is 14 residues long. Germline V gene lookup returns CDR1 MGHRA and CDR2 YSYEKL. Trimming cost V 0 bases and J 7 bases; bases outside gene matches: 0. As DNA, the CDR3 is TGCGCCAGCAGCCAAGAAGGGGGCAATTCACCCCTCCACTTT. As protein: CASSQEGGNSPLHF.

The J gene is TRBJ2-3, the V gene TRBV4-3, with 7 positions matching TRBD2. Germline V gene data show CDR1 as LGHNA and CDR2 as YSLEER. This CDR3 is 15 amino acids long. V was clipped by 4 bases and J by 8 bases; unmatched bases: 12. The DNA for the CDR3 is TGCGCCAGCAGCCCCGATGTGGGGGGGTCCGGTACGCAGTATTTT. It translates to CASSPDVGGSGTQYF.

The J gene is TRBJ2-3, the V gene TRBV13; no firm D call. V lost 4 bases to trimming and J lost 1 base, with 9 bases between them. The germline V gene encodes CDR1 PRHDT and CDR2 FYEKMQ (reference sequence). There are 14 residues in the CDR3. The CDR3 spells CASSSPLRTDTQYF. The CDR3 DNA is TGTGCCAGCAGCTCACCTCTCCGCACAGATACGCAGTATTTT.

The chain uses TRBV30 and TRBJ2-2; the match to TRBD1 covers 9 bases. V dropped 3 bases and J dropped 3; count of bases not matched to a gene: 8. The CDR3 runs to 16 residues. Germline V gene data show CDR1 as GTSNPN and CDR2 as SVGIG (reference sequence). The CDR3 sequence: CAWSLRTGVDTGELFF. The DNA for the CDR3 is TGTGCCTGGAGCCTCCGGACAGGGGTTGACACCGGGGAGCTGTTTTTT.

The chain recombines TRBV9 with TRBJ2-5, with TRBD1 matching over 8 bases. CDR1 and CDR2 (germline): SGDLS, YYNGEE. CDR3 size: 14 residues. V trimming: 3 bases; J trimming: 2 bases; junction bases outside the gene matches: 3. The CDR3 bases are TGTGCCAGCAGCGACAACAGGGGGCAAGAGACCCAGTACTTC. Translation gives CASSDNRGQETQYF.

In DNA, the CDR3 is TGTGCCAGCAGTGCCCTCACAGGGTCCTACGAGCAGTACTTC. Translating it yields CASSALTGSYEQYF. The gene calls are TRBV6-6 and TRBJ2-7; D may be TRBD1 (6 bases). This CDR3 comprises 14 residues. Trimming left V 5 bases short and J 1 base short, with 12 bases between. Germline values: CDR1 MNHNY, CDR2 SVGAGI (reference sequence).

Concerning this clone: The sample carries other DNA sequences with the same CDR3. This chain uses TRBV29-1 with TRBJ2-1; D remains unclear. Germline CDR1 is SQVTM and CDR2 is ANQGSEA. Trimming cost V 4 bases and J 4 bases, with 5 bases left between them. The CDR3 extends over 11 amino acids. The CDR3 loop is CSVGAYNEQFF. The CDR3 region has the DNA TGCAGCGTTGGGGCATACAATGAGCAGTTCTTC.

This CDR3 is CAWNPTGNYGYTF. The CDR3 DNA sequence: TGTGCCTGGAACCCGACAGGGAACTATGGCTACACCTTC. V gene TRBV30 combines with J gene TRBJ1-2, with 7 bases aligning to TRBD1. J lost 2 bases, V lost 4 bases, and 4 bases had no gene match. The length of the CDR3 is 13 residues. The germline gives CDR1 GTSNPN, CDR2 SVGIG (reference sequence).

Details on this clone: This same CDR3 is encoded by further DNA sequences in the sample. This chain links TRBV29-1 with TRBJ2-7, with TRBD1 identical over 9 bases. From germline, CDR1 is SQVTM and CDR2 ANQGSEA. This CDR3 has 12 residues. Unmatched junction bases numbered 4, after V lost 6 bases and J lost 4 bases. The CDR3 protein is CSVGQGLYEQYF. CDR3 DNA sequence: TGCAGCGTGGGACAGGGTCTGTACGAGCAGTACTTC.

This clone has a handful of counts. The chain uses TRBV7-2 and TRBJ1-2; tentative D call: TRBD1 (6 bases). The CDR3 extends over 14 amino acids. CDR1 is SGHTA, CDR2 FQGNSA, per germline. Trimming removed 5 bases at V and 8 bases at J, with 18 bases between. In nucleotides, the CDR3 is TGTGCCAGCAGCATCCAACGAGGGGGTTTAGGCTACACCTTC. This gives the protein CASSIQRGGLGYTF.

V is TRBV5-1 and J is TRBJ2-5, with 8 bases identical to TRBD1. In germline, CDR1 is SGHRS, CDR2 YFSETQ. CDR3 length equals 15 residues. J lost 4 bases, V lost 4 bases, and 9 bases had no gene match. This CDR3 is CASSPGGQGAETQYF. CDR3 bases: TGCGCCAGCAGCCCCGGCGGGCAGGGGGCAGAGACCCAGTACTTC.

The chain recombines TRBV6-5 with TRBJ1-5, with D tentatively TRBD1 (6 bases). Germline CDR1 is MNHEY and CDR2 is SVGAGI. The CDR3 is made up of 13 amino acids. Trimming stripped 5 bases from V and 15 bases from J, with 20 bases between. The CDR3 DNA sequence: TGTGCCAGCAGTACAGACAGGTTTATGGTGCGGCATTTT. Encoded protein: CASSTDRFMVRHF.

V and J are TRBV29-1 and TRBJ2-3; D possibly corresponds to TRBD1 (5 bases). V was trimmed by 6 bases and J by 3 bases, leaving 7 bases between them. The V gene's germline CDR1 is SQVTM and CDR2 ANQGSEA. This CDR3 is 11 amino acids long. CDR3 region: CSVRQTDTQYF. As DNA, the CDR3 is TGCAGCGTCCGACAGACAGATACGCAGTATTTT.

This clone was detected a few times. V is TRBV5-1 and J is TRBJ1-1; a possible D gene is TRBD1 (6 bases). Germline V gene sequence: CDR1 SGHRS, CDR2 YFSETQ. This CDR3 is 15 amino acids long. The V end lost 0 bases, the J end lost 2 bases, and 11 bases lay between the germline ends. CDR3 protein: CASSLGSGANTEAFF. The CDR3 DNA is TGCGCCAGCAGCTTGGGATCGGGGGCAAACACTGAAGCTTTCTTT.

Here the CDR3 DNA reads TGCAGCGTTGAGCGGGGGCAGCAGTACTTC. It is translated as CSVERGQQYF. This chain joins TRBV29-1 and TRBJ2-7, with D tentatively TRBD2 (7 bases). Germline CDR1 and CDR2: SQVTM and ANQGSEA. The CDR3 is 10 amino acids. The V and J ends lost 3 bases and 8 bases respectively, with 8 bases between them.

The chain recombines TRBV30 with TRBJ2-1; the D is unclear. Germline CDR1 is GTSNPN and CDR2 is SVGIG (reference sequence). CDR3 length equals 14 residues. The V gene lost 1 base and the J gene lost 0 bases, with 7 bases spanning the gap. DNA of the CDR3: TGTGCCTGGAGTGCGAGCAACTCCTACAATGAGCAGTTCTTC. It yields the protein CAWSASNSYNEQFF.

This chain links TRBV13 with TRBJ1-1, with D possibly TRBD1 on 6 matching bases. V lost 5 bases and J 4 bases, leaving 11 bases between the germline ends. This CDR3 has 13 amino acids. CDR1 and CDR2 (germline): PRHDT, FYEKMQ (reference sequence). The CDR3 nucleotides read TGTGCCAGCAGCAGGGGGTCAAGCACTGAAGCTTTCTTT. Protein product: CASSRGSSTEAFF.